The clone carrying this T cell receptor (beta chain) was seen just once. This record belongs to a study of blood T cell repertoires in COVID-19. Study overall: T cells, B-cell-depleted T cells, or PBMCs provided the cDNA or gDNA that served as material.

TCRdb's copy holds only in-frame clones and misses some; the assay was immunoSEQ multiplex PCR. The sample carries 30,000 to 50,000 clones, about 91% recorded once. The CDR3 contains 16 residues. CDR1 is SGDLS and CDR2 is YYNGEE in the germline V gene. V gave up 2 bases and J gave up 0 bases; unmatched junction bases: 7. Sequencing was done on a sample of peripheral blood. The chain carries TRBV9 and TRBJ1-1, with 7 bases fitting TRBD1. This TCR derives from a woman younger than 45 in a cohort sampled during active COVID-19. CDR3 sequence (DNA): TGTGCCAGCAGCGTCCGCAAGGACAGGCTGAACACTGAAGCTTTCTTT. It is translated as CASSVRKDRLNTEAFF.